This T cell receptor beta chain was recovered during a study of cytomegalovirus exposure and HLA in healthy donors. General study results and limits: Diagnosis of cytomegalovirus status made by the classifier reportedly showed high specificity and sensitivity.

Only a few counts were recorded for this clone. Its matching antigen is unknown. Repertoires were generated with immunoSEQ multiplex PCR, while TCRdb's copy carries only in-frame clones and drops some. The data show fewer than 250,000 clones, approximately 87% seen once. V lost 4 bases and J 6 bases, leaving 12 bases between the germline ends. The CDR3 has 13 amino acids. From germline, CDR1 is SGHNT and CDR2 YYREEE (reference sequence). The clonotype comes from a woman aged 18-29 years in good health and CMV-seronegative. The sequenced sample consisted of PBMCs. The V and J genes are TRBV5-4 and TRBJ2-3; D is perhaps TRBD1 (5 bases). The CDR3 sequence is CASSTRQRDTQYF. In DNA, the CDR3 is TGTGCCAGCAGCACCAGACAGCGCGATACGCAGTATTTT.